The 5 T cell receptor beta chains below come from one sample, sequenced in a study of CD8 T cells in Susac syndrome. RNA, at about 0.45 to 1 ug, was reverse transcribed with random hexamers. MiXCR, run by TCRdb on the immunoSEQ multiplex PCR reads, gives a single entry per CDR3 protein. The table records about 150,000 distinct CDR3 sequences, around 95% of them present only once. Sequenced input: CD8+ T cells from PBMCs. All receptors derive from a human donor with multiple sclerosis.

V usage is TRBV9 and J usage is TRBJ2-3; 7 bases fit TRBD2. The V and J ends lost 2 bases and 0 bases, in that order; junction bases with no gene match: 3. The CDR3 totals 15 residues. Germline-derived CDR1 and CDR2 are SGDLS and YYNGEE. CDR3 residues: CASSVEAGSTDTQYF. The CDR3 coding sequence is TGTGCCAGCAGCGTTGAAGCGGGGAGCACAGATACGCAGTATTTT.

The DNA for the CDR3 is TGTGCCAGTAGTCCCGGGACAGGGGGTCCAGATACGCAGTATTTT. Amino acids: CASSPGTGGPDTQYF. V is TRBV19 and J is TRBJ2-3, with TRBD1 identical over 11 bases. CDR3 length: 15 residues. CDR1 and CDR2 (germline): LNHDA, SQIVND (reference sequence). The V segment lost 5 bases and the J segment 4 bases; nucleotides outside the gene matches: 5.

The genes are TRBV20-1 and TRBJ2-7; 8 bases are a match to TRBD1. The V gene end was trimmed by 3 bases and the J gene end by 13 bases; junction bases not matched to a gene: 20. The CDR3 has 15 residues. Germline CDR1 and CDR2: DFQATT and SNEGSKA (reference sequence). The DNA for the CDR3 is TGCAGTGCTAGGGAACTGGACAGGGAGAAGTTGGGATCTTACTTC. The encoded protein is CSARELDREKLGSYF.

The rearrangement joins TRBV9 to TRBJ2-1; 10 bases line up with TRBD2. V lost 1 base to trimming and J lost 8 bases; unmatched junction nucleotides: 9. Germline values: CDR1 SGDLS, CDR2 YYNGEE. The CDR3 runs to 16 residues. This CDR3 is CASSVSERGGDYEQFF. The CDR3 nucleotides are TGTGCCAGCAGCGTATCGGAGCGGGGGGGCGACTATGAGCAGTTCTTC.

This clonotype was found once. The chain couples TRBV5-6 to TRBJ2-7, with 8 bases that match TRBD1. Trimming cost V 4 bases and J 4 bases; bases outside gene matches: 13. Germline values: CDR1 SGHDT, CDR2 YYEEEE. The CDR3 consists of 16 residues. This chain's CDR3 is CASSGLGQGYSYEQYF. The CDR3 nucleotides are TGTGCCAGCAGCGGCCTTGGACAGGGTTACTCATACGAGCAGTACTTC.